This T cell receptor beta chain was documented in a study of shared clonotypes between healthy human individuals (dated by TCRdb to 2018 to 2020). For context, the study as a whole: The cohort comprised two women and a few men aged 18 to 49 years. To increase sequencing depth and limit assay-specific biases, TCR repertoire library preparation and sequencing were carried out by different laboratories using diverse techniques. For each donor, CD4 naive and CD4 memory were each given three plates, CD8 naive was given two plates, and CD8 memory was given one plate. To estimate repertoire size and how much clonotype sharing occurs between individuals, the study deeply sequenced the blood TCR repertoires of several healthy adults. Each donor's leukapheresis produced roughly between roughly 0.9 and 9 billion PBMCs.

What the authors observed across the whole study: Pairwise subsampling led to the expectation that sequencing depth would affect the degree of clonotype sharing among donors. Across a few donors, about 5% of naive CD4, approximately 3.6% of naive CD8, about 2.3% of memory CD4, and approximately 0.4% of memory CD8 clonotypes were shared. Estimated clonotype richness was generally larger for naive than for memory subsets. The small number of donors limited the genetic and exposure-history diversity represented. Sampling was restricted to blood, and TCR repertoires in tissues likely differ from the TCR repertoires found in blood. Compared with non-shared clonotypes, clonotypes shared by all four sorted-subset donors had higher generation probabilities. Incomplete sequencing was indicated by rarefaction of sorted-subset datasets, despite the large sequencing depth.

TCR CDR3 regions were amplified from genomic DNA by multiplex PCR using the deep immunoSEQ assay. Genomic DNA extracted from each cell subset was distributed evenly over all wells of several immunoSEQ 96-well plates, and each plate served as one replicate. For sorted subsets, each replicate PCR was loaded with about 0.2 ug genomic DNA, equivalent to 30,000 or so T cell genomes. Purified libraries were quantified with a Qubit 3.0 fluorometer, sized on a Bioanalyzer 2100, and re-quantified with the KAPA Library Quantification kit. Every immunoSEQ 96-well plate was sequenced on a dedicated single-read 150-cycle Illumina NextSeq 550 flow cell. From the authors' description of their analysis: The immunoSEQ output contained only junctional sequences without quality scores, so filtering could not match that applied to full-length reads. To assign V/J genes and CDR3, sequences were annotated using PyIR, a Python wrapper for IgBLAST v1.9, with IMGT germline references. Any read was removed if the V/J assignment was weak (E-value above 1e-6), the CDR3 was missing, or the read contained stop codons, out-of-frame junctions, or ambiguous translated residues. A V3J clonotype was defined by an identical inferred V gene, J gene, and CDR3 amino acid sequence. To compute the percentage overlap between repertoires, the number of shared unique clonotypes was divided by the size of the smaller repertoire. Three approaches were used to assess repertoire richness: RTK rarefaction, the Chao1 estimator, and Recon v2.1 estimates of unobserved clonotypes. Generation probabilities for all TCRbeta clonotypes obtained by the gDNA method from a handful of donors were computed using OLGA. As stored in TCRdb, this immuneACCESS dataset retains in-frame rearrangements with V and J assigned. A fraction of the clones does not appear; measured against another copy, unresolved V genes explain less than half of the discrepancy, and the remainder lacks a known reason. The V and J calls and clone size are taken from that table; D and trimming were inferred from the DNA. The sample profile shows over a million clones; around 95% of them were found once. The ten largest make up approximately 1.1% of the sample.

Comment on this clone: This receptor's antigen is unknown. No per-base quality is available; no much larger clone lies one base away.

The donors were healthy, HIV-negative adults with no recently reported acute infections or vaccinations. Every donor was a Caucasian adult living in Nashville, Tennessee, USA. CD4+ T cells were enriched through magnetic negative selection, after which naive cells were positively selected on CD45RA and the remaining negative fraction served as the memory subset. After blood collection by leukapheresis, PBMCs were isolated using Ficoll-Histopaque density gradient centrifugation and then cryopreserved in the vapor phase of liquid nitrogen. Analytical flow cytometry was used to check the purity and quantity of every magnetically sorted T cell population. Each sorted fraction had its genomic DNA isolated and then quantified by UV absorbance on a Nanodrop 2000c. Counted from cysteine to phenylalanine, this CDR3 has 14 amino acids. Kept here is only the CDR3 DNA, which spans 42 bases and is read in frame from base 1. CDR1 and CDR2 are drawn from the germline V gene (reference sequence): MNHNY, SVGAGI. For this chain, trimming is 2 bases at the V end and 7 bases at the J end, and the number of junction bases without a gene match is 5.

Sequencing used naive CD4+ T cells sorted from blood. This specimen's cell subset or site label, per the study, means: CD45RA+ positively selected. The source is a man aged 30 to 39 in good health. The sequence joins TRBV6-6 to TRBJ1-2, with 9 middle bases fitting TRBD1. The nucleotide sequence is TGTGCCAGCAGTTACGGGACAGGGAGAGGTGGCTACACCTTC. This yields the protein CASSYGTGRGGYTF.